These 28 T cell receptor beta chains share one sample of origin, sequenced in a study of T cells in Graves' hyperthyroidism and ophthalmopathy. From RNA transcripts, TCR beta CDR3 regions were amplified. HTBI primers were employed in a first-round RT-PCR of the TCR CDR3. TCRdb itself ran the multiplex PCR reads through MiXCR, one entry per CDR3 protein. In the table there are around 200,000 distinct CDR3 sequences, about a sixth of which are singletons. The sequenced material came from blood. Every receptor here comes from a woman between 45 and 60 years old with Graves' hyperthyroidism.

The chain uses TRBV20-1 and TRBJ2-3; no definite D call. CDR3 length: 12 amino acids. In germline, CDR1 is DFQATT, CDR2 SNEGSKA (reference sequence). Trimming took off 6 bases at V and 1 base at J, with 8 bases between the two ends. CDR3: CSARPGTDTQYF. The CDR3 nucleotides read TGCAGTGCCAGACCAGGCACAGATACGCAGTATTTT.

The chain is built from TRBV6-1 and TRBJ1-2; D might be TRBD1 (6 bases). The germline V gene has CDR1 MNHNS and CDR2 SASEGT. V was cut by 5 bases and J by 4 bases, with 11 bases left in between. The CDR3 length is 13 residues. The CDR3 spells CASSSDRRYGYTF. Here the CDR3 DNA reads TGTGCCAGCAGTTCCGACAGGCGCTATGGCTACACCTTC.

This clonotype was seen a handful of times. The chain joins TRBV20-1 to TRBJ2-7, with D unclear. The V end lost 0 bases, the J end lost 5 bases, and 14 bases lay between the germline ends. The CDR3 totals 14 residues. CDR1 and CDR2 from the germline V gene are DFQATT and SNEGSKA (reference sequence). This CDR3 reads CSARDLIGPHEQYF. The CDR3, as DNA: TGCAGTGCTAGAGATCTTATAGGTCCCCACGAGCAGTACTTC.

This clonotype has ten or more counts. J is TRBJ2-2 and V is TRBV20-1; D is possibly TRBD1 (6 bases). V gave up 6 bases and J gave up 5 bases, with 19 bases separating them. The V gene's germline CDR1 is DFQATT and CDR2 SNEGSKA (reference sequence). CDR3 length: 15 amino acids. The CDR3 spells CSAEDSLIGTGELFF. The CDR3 DNA sequence: TGCAGTGCAGAGGACAGTCTTATCGGGACCGGGGAGCTGTTTTTT.

This clonotype was picked up many times. V and J are TRBV5-1 and TRBJ2-3; D might be TRBD2 (6 bases). The V and J ends lost 4 bases and 3 bases respectively, with 21 bases between them. Germline CDR1 reads SGHRS; CDR2 reads YFSETQ. The CDR3 has 17 amino acids. CDR3 loop: CASSIGRGSGGTDTQYF. CDR3 sequence (DNA): TGCGCCAGCAGCATCGGGCGGGGTAGCGGCGGAACAGATACGCAGTATTTT.

This clonotype occurred many times. The rearrangement links TRBV19 to TRBJ1-3, with unresolved D. Looked up from germline, CDR1 is LNHDA and CDR2 is SQIVND (reference sequence). This CDR3 is 14 amino acids long. Trimming took off 3 bases at V and 0 bases at J, with 6 bases between the two ends. The CDR3 spells CASSMPPSGNTIYF. The CDR3 DNA reads TGTGCCAGTAGTATGCCACCCTCTGGAAACACCATATATTTT.

This clonotype was seen repeatedly, ten times or more. The chain has TRBV5-1 and TRBJ2-1, with 11 bases matching TRBD2. The V gene's germline CDR1 is SGHRS and CDR2 YFSETQ. Trimming removed 3 bases from V and 6 bases from J; junction bases left unmatched: 14. CDR3 length: 18 residues. As DNA, the CDR3 is TGCGCCAGCAGCTCGCCCCCAGGAACTAGCGGGGGAATCAATGAGCAGTTCTTC. It encodes CASSSPPGTSGGINEQFF.

The chain couples TRBV7-2 to TRBJ2-3, with a weak D call TRBD2 (7 bases). The CDR3 length is 18 residues. Germline values: CDR1 SGHTA, CDR2 FQGNSA. Trimming took off 7 bases at V and 0 bases at J, with 23 bases between the two ends. The CDR3 region is CASNEGGGLTRSTDTQYF. CDR3 DNA sequence: TGTGCCAGCAATGAGGGGGGGGGCCTCACCAGGAGCACAGATACGCAGTATTTT.

This clonotype was counted ten times or more. This sequence joins TRBV2 and TRBJ2-3; D is uncertain. The CDR3 sequence is 11 residues long. The germline gives CDR1 SNHLY, CDR2 FYNNEI. Deletions cut 7 bases from V and 3 bases from J, with 5 bases between. The CDR3 region is CASKVTDTQYF. CDR3 in DNA: TGTGCCAGCAAGGTGACAGATACGCAGTATTTT.

Concerning this clonotype: Since a much larger clone is just one base distant, this may be a read error. The conserved phenylalanine or tryptophan normally closing the CDR3 is absent here, so this likely arose from a read error. The chain combines TRBV12-3 or TRBV12-4 with TRBJ2-2, with TRBD1 matching over 7 bases. Losses at the gene ends were 8 bases for V and 1 base for J; bases not matched to a gene: 13. The CDR3 is made up of 17 amino acids. CDR3: CASSTKKGGWNTGELFS. The DNA for the CDR3 is TGTGCCAGCTCCACCAAAAAAGGGGGCTGGAACACCGGGGAGCTGTTTTCT.

The table lists this clonotype with a few counts. V and J are TRBV5-6 and TRBJ2-5, with 10 nucleotides matching TRBD2. This CDR3 region has 18 residues. V dropped 2 bases and J dropped 0; count of bases not matched to a gene: 10. CDR1 is SGHDT and CDR2 is YYEEEE in the germline V gene. The CDR3 nucleotides read TGTGCCAGCAGCTTTCTTAGCGGGGGGCTCTCGTACCAAGAGACCCAGTACTTC. It encodes CASSFLSGGLSYQETQYF.

This clonotype has just a few counts. This chain links TRBV5-1 with TRBJ1-1; D is possibly TRBD1 (5 bases). The germline V gene encodes CDR1 SGHRS and CDR2 YFSETQ. The CDR3 extends over 15 amino acids. Trimming shortened V by 4 bases and J by 2 bases, and 15 bases separated the two germline ends. CDR3 sequence: CASSLSTVTNTEAFF. Written as DNA, the CDR3 is TGCGCCAGCAGCCTATCGACAGTGACTAACACTGAAGCTTTCTTT. The variable domain in full, with the rest retrieved from reference TRBV5-1 and TRBJ1-1, is KAGVTQTPRYLIKTRGQQVTLSCSPISGHRSVSWYQQTPGQGLQFLFEYFSETQRNKGNFPGRFSGRQFSNSRSEMNVSTLELGDSALYLCASSLSTVTNTEAFFGQGTRLTVV.

Turning to this clonotype: A much larger clone differs by one base, so this may be a read error. As the CDR3 is not closed by the conserved phenylalanine or tryptophan, this likely results from a read error. The V gene is TRBV5-1, the J gene TRBJ2-3, with D possibly matching TRBD1 (6 bases). The CDR3 totals 14 residues. The V end was cut by 5 bases, the J end by 5 bases, with 15 bases between. Germline CDR1 reads SGHRS; CDR2 reads YFSETQ. This CDR3 reads CASSTGTKGDTQYL. Written as DNA, the CDR3 is TGCGCCAGCAGTACCGGGACAAAAGGAGATACGCAGTATCTT.

This clonotype was counted at least ten times. V is TRBV6-1 and J is TRBJ2-6; D may be TRBD2 (5 bases). The CDR3 consists of 16 residues. V lost 5 bases and J 0 bases, leaving 11 bases between the germline ends. Germline CDR1 reads MNHNS; CDR2 reads SASEGT. Written as DNA, the CDR3 is TGTGCCAGCAGTTCCCTAGGGAGCTCTGGGGCCAACGTCCTGACTTTC. This codes for CASSSLGSSGANVLTF.

This clonotype was found a few times. The DNA for the CDR3 is TGTGCCAGCAGTGACTCGGGACAGGGGTATGGCTACACCTTC. Translating gives CASSDSGQGYGYTF. J is TRBJ1-2 and V is TRBV27; 10 bases are a match to TRBD1. This CDR3 region has 14 residues. Germline CDR1 and CDR2: MNHEY and SMNVEV (reference sequence). Trimming removed 5 bases from V and 5 bases from J; junction bases left unmatched: 5.

This clonotype was counted many times. The rearrangement uses TRBV2 and TRBJ2-3, with D perhaps matching TRBD1 or TRBD2 (5 bases each). Germline V lookup: CDR1 SNHLY, CDR2 FYNNEI. The CDR3 sequence is 11 residues long. The V and J ends lost 6 bases and 4 bases respectively, with 5 bases between them. The CDR3 DNA follows: TGTGCCAGCAGGGGGGCAGATACGCAGTATTTT. It translates to CASRGADTQYF.

This clonotype occurred many times. The V and J genes are TRBV2 and TRBJ1-4; 7 nucleotides match TRBD1. CDR3 length equals 14 residues. Germline CDR1 SNHLY, CDR2 FYNNEI. The trim removed 6 bases at V and 5 bases at J, leaving 6 bases unmatched. CDR3 nucleotides: TGTGCCAGCAGACTACAGGGGTGGAATGAAAAACTGTTTTTT. This encodes CASRLQGWNEKLFF.

This clonotype appeared once. The chain joins TRBV6-1 to TRBJ2-5; TRBD1 agrees at 10 bases. Germline V lookup: CDR1 MNHNS, CDR2 SASEGT. CDR3 length: 16 amino acids. V gave up 6 bases and J gave up 1 base; unmatched junction bases: 8. In nucleotides, the CDR3 is TGTGCCAGCAGCACGGGGGGACAGGGGATCCAAGAGACCCAGTACTTC. Protein sequence: CASSTGGQGIQETQYF.

At least ten counts were recorded for this clonotype. The chain combines TRBV5-1 with TRBJ2-7; possible D gene TRBD2, 6 bases. CDR1 is SGHRS and CDR2 is YFSETQ in the germline V gene. V lost 7 bases and J lost 0, with 14 bases in between. The CDR3 spans 14 residues. This CDR3 reads CASGLRDFSYEQYF. CDR3 DNA sequence: TGCGCCAGCGGACTCAGGGACTTCTCCTACGAGCAGTACTTC. Full variable domain (rest looked up from reference TRBV5-1 and TRBJ2-7): KAGVTQTPRYLIKTRGQQVTLSCSPISGHRSVSWYQQTPGQGLQFLFEYFSETQRNKGNFPGRFSGRQFSNSRSEMNVSTLELGDSALYLCASGLRDFSYEQYFGPGTRLTVT.

This clonotype was found many times. The V call is TRBV5-6, the J call TRBJ1-1, with a possible D match to TRBD1 (5 bases). The CDR3 has 14 residues. V shed 4 bases and J shed 3 bases, with 13 bases lying between them. Germline V gene lookup returns CDR1 SGHDT and CDR2 YYEEEE. As DNA, the CDR3 is TGTGCCAGCAGCCGGGTGCAGGGCTACACTGAAGCTTTCTTT. Translated: CASSRVQGYTEAFF.

This clonotype appeared many times. The rearrangement uses TRBV28 and TRBJ1-2; D remains unclear. The CDR3 length is 11 residues. The germline gives CDR1 MDHEN, CDR2 SYDVKM. V was pared by 2 bases and J by 4 bases, with 2 bases between. CDR3 in amino acids: CASSLSYGYTF. The CDR3 DNA sequence: TGTGCCAGCAGTTTAAGCTATGGCTACACCTTC.

This clonotype was detected a few times. This chain joins TRBV7-8 and TRBJ1-5; no clear D. The germline V gene encodes CDR1 SGHVS and CDR2 FQNEAQ. Deletions cut 5 bases from V and 5 bases from J, with 19 bases between. This CDR3 has 16 residues. CDR3 loop: CASSQWAGQSDQPQHF. CDR3 sequence (DNA): TGTGCCAGCAGCCAGTGGGCGGGCCAGAGCGATCAGCCCCAGCATTTT.

The table lists this clonotype with many counts. The J gene is TRBJ2-3, the V gene TRBV5-5; 13 positions match TRBD2. Losses at the gene ends were 4 bases for V and 6 bases for J; bases not matched to a gene: 8. The CDR3 is 16 residues long. The germline gives CDR1 SGHKS, CDR2 YYEKEE (reference sequence). The CDR3 here is CASSPGLAGARDTQYF. The CDR3 DNA sequence: TGTGCCAGCAGCCCTGGACTAGCGGGGGCCCGGGATACGCAGTATTTT. Full variable domain (missing parts from reference TRBV5-5 and TRBJ2-3): DAGVTQSPTHLIKTRGQQVTLRCSPISGHKSVSWYQQVLGQGPQFIFQYYEKEERGRGNFPDRFSARQFPNYSSELNVNALLLGDSALYLCASSPGLAGARDTQYFGPGTRLTVL.

There are many counts of this clonotype. J is TRBJ1-6 and V is TRBV28, with D hard to call. Deletions cut 1 base from V and 9 bases from J, with 16 bases between. From germline, CDR1 is MDHEN and CDR2 SYDVKM. There are 16 residues in the CDR3. Here the CDR3 reads CASSLLLIGVPSPLHF. The CDR3 nucleotides read TGTGCCAGCAGTTTATTATTGATCGGGGTCCCTTCACCCCTCCACTTT.

The sample holds many counts of this clonotype. The chain carries TRBV12-3 or TRBV12-4 and TRBJ2-2; D uncertain. V shed 10 bases and J shed 6 bases, with 12 bases lying between them. The length of the CDR3 is 12 residues. The CDR3 loop is CATLREAGELFF. CDR3 coding DNA: TGTGCCACGCTAAGAGAGGCCGGGGAGCTGTTTTTT.

Of note for this clonotype: One end of the junction is discordant with germline, which a read error may explain. The chain joins TRBV12-3 or TRBV12-4 to TRBJ1-5, with D hard to call. The CDR3 is 12 residues long. CDR3 coding DNA: TGTGCCAGCAGTTATAGCGATCAGCCCCAGCATTTT. Protein sequence: CASSYSDQPQHF.

This clonotype came up many times. The chain uses TRBV7-2 and TRBJ1-2; D might be TRBD1 (6 bases). Germline CDR1 SGHTA, CDR2 FQGNSA. CDR3 size: 14 residues. V lost 8 bases and J 4 bases, leaving 17 bases between the germline ends. For the CDR3, the DNA is TGTGCCAGCGGGGGCCCCAGGGTCACCTATGGCTACACCTTC. Amino acid sequence: CASGGPRVTYGYTF. The variable domain in full, with the rest retrieved from reference TRBV7-2 and TRBJ1-2, is GAGVSQSPSNKVTEKGKDVELRCDPISGHTALYWYRQSLGQGLEFLIYFQGNSAPDKSGLPSDRFSAERTGGSVSTLTIQRTQQEDSAVYLCASGGPRVTYGYTFGSGTRLTVV.

Only a few counts were recorded for this clonotype. The rearrangement joins TRBV5-5 to TRBJ1-2; 8 bases agree with TRBD1. J was trimmed by 4 bases and V by 4 bases; bases with no gene match: 9. Germline V gene data show CDR1 as SGHKS and CDR2 as YYEKEE (reference sequence). The CDR3 sequence is 15 residues long. For the CDR3, the DNA is TGTGCCAGCAGCACCCTAGGACAGGGAGCCTATGGCTACACCTTC. It codes for CASSTLGQGAYGYTF.